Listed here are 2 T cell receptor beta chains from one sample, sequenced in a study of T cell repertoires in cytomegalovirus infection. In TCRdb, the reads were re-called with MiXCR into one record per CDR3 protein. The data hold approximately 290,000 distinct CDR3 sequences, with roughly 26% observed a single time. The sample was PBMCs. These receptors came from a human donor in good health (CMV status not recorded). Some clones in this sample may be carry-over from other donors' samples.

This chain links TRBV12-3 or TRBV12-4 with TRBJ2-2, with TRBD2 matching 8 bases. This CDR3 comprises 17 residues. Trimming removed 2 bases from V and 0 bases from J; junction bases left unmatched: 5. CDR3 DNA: TGTGCCAGCAGTTTAACTAGCGGAAACGCGAACACCGGGGAGCTGTTTTTT. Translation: CASSLTSGNANTGELFF.

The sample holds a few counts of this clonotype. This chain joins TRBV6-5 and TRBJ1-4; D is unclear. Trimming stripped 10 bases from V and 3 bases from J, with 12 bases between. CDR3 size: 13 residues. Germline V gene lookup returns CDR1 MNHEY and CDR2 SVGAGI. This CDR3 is CATGRVPNEKLFF. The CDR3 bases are TGTGCCACCGGACGGGTACCTAATGAAAAACTGTTTTTT.